The 5 T cell receptor beta chains below come from one sample, sequenced in a study of OX40 agonist ivuxolimab in advanced cancers. Repertoires were generated with immunoSEQ multiplex PCR, while TCRdb's copy carries only in-frame clones and drops some. Of about 64,000 clones listed, about four fifths are singletons. This sample comprised CD4+ or CD8+ T cells sorted from blood, obtained in a trial of the OX40 agonist ivuxolimab. These receptors were obtained from an adult with an advanced solid tumor such as melanoma, head and neck, liver or kidney cancer.

This clone was seen a handful of times. This chain connects TRBV7-3 to TRBJ2-7; D might be TRBD1 (6 bases). Germline CDR1 reads SGHTA; CDR2 reads FQGTGA. V lost 3 bases to trimming and J lost 3 bases, with 12 bases between them. The length of the CDR3 is 14 residues. The CDR3 loop is CASSFAGVNYEQYF. CDR3 nucleotide sequence: TGTGCCAGCAGCTTTGCAGGGGTTAACTACGAGCAGTACTTC.

The chain has TRBV12-5 and TRBJ2-1; 7 positions agree with TRBD2. This CDR3 has 19 amino acids. Trimming cost V 0 bases and J 1 base; bases outside gene matches: 12. CDR1 and CDR2 (germline): LGHNT, FRNRAP. The CDR3 loop reads CASGLVKVGGRPSYNEQFF. Written as DNA, the CDR3 is TGTGCTAGTGGTTTGGTAAAGGTGGGAGGGAGACCATCCTACAATGAGCAGTTCTTC.

The chain uses TRBV10-3 and TRBJ2-5; TRBD2 agrees at 10 bases. CDR1 and CDR2 from the germline V gene are ENHRY and SYGVKD. CDR3 size: 15 residues. Trimming cost V 4 bases and J 5 bases; bases outside gene matches: 7. The DNA of the CDR3 is TGTGCCATCAGTGTAAGCGGGGGGGCCGCTGAGACCCAGTACTTC. Its protein product is CAISVSGGAAETQYF.

Sample share makes this clone medium-sized (0.01 to 0.1%). V and J are TRBV5-4 and TRBJ2-5, with D possibly being TRBD2 (5 bases). The CDR3 runs 14 residues. The germline V and J ends were trimmed by 4 bases and 5 bases, with 15 bases remaining between them. Germline lookup yields CDR1 SGHNT and CDR2 YYREEE (reference sequence). This chain's CDR3 is CASSAGGTTETQYF. CDR3 DNA sequence: TGTGCCAGCAGCGCCGGAGGTACCACCGAGACCCAGTACTTC.

V gene TRBV9 combines with J gene TRBJ2-7; 12 bases map to TRBD2. Germline CDR1 SGDLS, CDR2 YYNGEE. This CDR3 is built from 16 residues. V was clipped by 4 bases and J by 3 bases; unmatched bases: 8. In nucleotides, the CDR3 is TGTGCCAGCAGCCCCCGGGAGACTAGCGGGGGCTACGAGCAGTACTTC. Its translation is CASSPRETSGGYEQYF.